This entry concerns a single T cell receptor (beta chain). This sample is part of a study of blood T cells in healthy people across ages. This CDR3 has 13 amino acids. Trimming took off 6 bases at V and 2 bases at J, with 10 bases between the two ends. It was with a sample-barcoded 5' primer and a J-beta primer mix that a second PCR of about 7 to 12 cycles was run. A single record per CDR3 protein comes from TCRdb applying MiXCR to the 5' RACE reads. The sample has about 1.1 million distinct CDR3 sequences, roughly two fifths seen once. The sequence was collected from a man aged 18 to 29 in good health. V usage is TRBV12-3 or TRBV12-4 and J usage is TRBJ1-1; D gene uncertain. The sequenced material came from blood. The CDR3 sequence is CASRGSNNTEAFF. In nucleotides, the CDR3 is TGTGCCAGCAGGGGCAGTAACAACACTGAAGCTTTCTTT.